This T cell receptor (beta chain) was sequenced in a study of blood T cell repertoires in COVID-19. Overall study: T cells, B-cell-depleted T cells, or PBMCs supplied cDNA or gDNA.

Germline lookup yields CDR1 SGHDT and CDR2 YYEEEE. This CDR3 contains 15 residues. J gave up 8 bases and V 2 bases, and 8 bases lay outside the gene matches. Profiling relied on immunoSEQ multiplex PCR, and the TCRdb table lists in-frame clones only, not all of them. The table shows 95,000 to 150,000 clones, with 60% to 80% occurring only once. The receptor was derived from a man aged 55 to 70 with acute or convalescent COVID-19. The specimen was peripheral blood. The chain employs TRBV5-6 and TRBJ2-1, with 9 bases aligning to TRBD1. This CDR3 reads CASSLTGGASHEQFF. The CDR3, as DNA: TGTGCCAGCAGCTTAACAGGGGGCGCGTCCCATGAGCAGTTCTTC.